The 6 T cell receptor beta chains in this list originate from one sample, sequenced in a study of T-cell memory formation after mild COVID-19. TCRdb passed the 5' RACE reads through MiXCR, listing each CDR3 protein once. The sample shows approximately 100,000 distinct CDR3 sequences, over 10% of them seen only once. The sample taken for sequencing was PBMCs or a T cell subset sorted from them (not recorded which). Receptors were obtained from an adult woman who had mild COVID-19 (a few samples of this study predate the infection). Cell type and time point are not known.

This chain connects TRBV24-1 to TRBJ2-3; D remains ambiguous. The CDR3 contains 15 residues. Looked up from germline, CDR1 is KGHDR and CDR2 is SFDVKD. V lost 10 bases to trimming and J lost 5 bases, with 21 bases between them. This CDR3 reads CATRSGRGFEDTQYF. Here the CDR3 DNA reads TGTGCCACAAGGTCGGGTAGAGGTTTCGAAGATACGCAGTATTTT.

In its sample, this clonotype was seen a few times. The chain recombines TRBV10-3 with TRBJ2-5, with no clear D. The length of the CDR3 is 14 residues. Germline CDR1 and CDR2: ENHRY and SYGVKD. Between the trimmed V and J ends, which lost 7 bases and 3 bases, there was a span of 15 bases. CDR3 bases: TGTGCCATCATGGGAAGGTCGTTGGAAGAGACCCAGTACTTC. Translation gives CAIMGRSLEETQYF.

A few counts support this clonotype. This chain uses TRBV12-3 or TRBV12-4 with TRBJ2-1, with 10 bases aligning to TRBD2. J gave up 3 bases and V 6 bases, and 11 bases lay outside the gene matches. This CDR3 comprises 17 residues. The CDR3 protein is CASSPRDSGRIYNEQFF. The CDR3 DNA is TGTGCCAGCAGCCCCCGGGATAGCGGGAGGATCTACAATGAGCAGTTCTTC.

The chain couples TRBV27 to TRBJ2-3, with TRBD1 as a possible D gene (6 bases). The CDR3 sequence is 15 residues long. The V end was cut by 5 bases, the J end by 0 bases, with 12 bases between. Germline V gene lookup returns CDR1 MNHEY and CDR2 SMNVEV (reference sequence). The CDR3 loop is CASSDGQSSTDTQYF. DNA of the CDR3: TGTGCCAGCAGTGACGGACAGTCTAGCACAGATACGCAGTATTTT.

The count of this clonotype is one. This chain links TRBV19 with TRBJ1-1; perhaps TRBD1 as D (5 bases). Germline CDR1 is LNHDA and CDR2 is SQIVND (reference sequence). Trimming cost V 6 bases and J 1 base, with 9 bases left between them. This CDR3 is built from 13 residues. CDR3 DNA sequence: TGTGCCAGTAGATACGGGGCGAACACTGAAGCTTTCTTT. Its translation: CASRYGANTEAFF.

Only a few counts were recorded for this clonotype. This rearrangement joins TRBV7-3 to TRBJ2-3; no reliable D call. The germline CDR1 and CDR2 sequences are SGHTA and FQGTGA. V lost 2 bases and J 4 bases, leaving 10 bases between the germline ends. This CDR3 comprises 14 residues. The DNA for the CDR3 is TGTGCCAGCAGCTTAGGAAGATCCGCAGATACGCAGTATTTT. Translation gives CASSLGRSADTQYF.